The 29 T cell receptor beta chains presented below share a single source sample, sequenced in a study of T-cell memory formation after mild COVID-19. TCRdb used MiXCR to reprocess the 5' RACE reads, holding one entry per CDR3 protein. The sample includes fewer than 350,000 distinct CDR3 sequences, approximately 7.6% of them seen just once. The specimen sequenced was PBMCs or a T cell subset sorted from them (not recorded which). These receptors all stem from a man aged 18-30 years who had mild COVID-19 (a few samples of this study predate the infection). Cell type and time point are not known.

The genes are TRBV9 and TRBJ1-1; 9 positions match TRBD1. Germline assignment: CDR1 SGDLS and CDR2 YYNGEE. Losses at the gene ends were 6 bases for V and 11 bases for J; bases not matched to a gene: 14. The length of the CDR3 is 14 residues. CDR3 in amino acids: CASTPGTGPFGAFF. The CDR3 DNA follows: TGTGCCAGCACACCCGGGACAGGGCCCTTTGGGGCTTTCTTT.

Details on this clonotype: An end of the junction differs from the germline gene, which may be a read error. V and J are TRBV5-1 and TRBJ2-3; a possible D gene is TRBD2 (5 bases). The germline CDR1 and CDR2 sequences are SGHRS and YFSETQ. The CDR3 spans 13 residues. In DNA, the CDR3 is TGCGCCAGCGAGCTAAAGCGGATCCCGGACGCTCCTTTT. Translated: CASELKRIPDAPF.

This clonotype was detected a few times. The chain joins TRBV2 to TRBJ1-1; TRBD1 agrees at 7 bases. Germline V gene data show CDR1 as SNHLY and CDR2 as FYNNEI. Losses at the gene ends were 8 bases for V and 1 base for J; bases not matched to a gene: 7. The CDR3 loop spans 14 amino acids. CDR3 sequence: CASRGGTANTEAFF. The CDR3 DNA follows: TGTGCCAGCCGGGGGGGGACAGCGAACACTGAAGCTTTCTTT.

This clonotype was observed a handful of times. The chain carries TRBV5-1 and TRBJ1-2; D possibly corresponds to TRBD1 (5 bases). Per germline, CDR1 SGHRS and CDR2 YFSETQ. The CDR3 extends over 14 amino acids. V was shortened by 4 bases and J by 5 bases, with 15 bases between the two germline ends. CDR3 residues: CASSLIGHPYGYTF. The CDR3 DNA sequence: TGCGCCAGCAGCCTCATCGGACACCCGTATGGCTACACCTTC.

This clonotype was detected a few times. The chain uses TRBV10-3 and TRBJ2-5; TRBD1 matches at 10 bases. Losses at the gene ends were 5 bases for V and 1 base for J; bases not matched to a gene: 10. This CDR3 is built from 17 residues. CDR1 is ENHRY, CDR2 SYGVKD, per germline. CDR3 nucleotides: TGTGCCATCAGTCCGGGACAGGGGATTGTAGGCCAAGAGACCCAGTACTTC. Translated, it gives CAISPGQGIVGQETQYF.

This clonotype occurred a few times. V gene TRBV12-3 or TRBV12-4 combines with J gene TRBJ2-3, with D unclear. V shed 6 bases and J shed 0 bases, with 13 bases lying between them. This CDR3 is built from 15 residues. The CDR3 DNA follows: TGTGCCAGCAGCCCCCAGGTCCCGAGCACAGATACGCAGTATTTT. This translates into CASSPQVPSTDTQYF.

This clonotype was seen a handful of times. The chain recombines TRBV12-3 or TRBV12-4 with TRBJ2-5; a weak D match, TRBD1 (5 bases). This CDR3 spans 13 amino acids. V was trimmed by 5 bases and J by 13 bases, leaving 20 bases between them. The CDR3 loop is CASSLTTVGLLYF. DNA for the CDR3: TGTGCCAGCAGTCTCACCACGGTGGGGCTACTGTACTTC.

This clonotype has only one observation. The chain has TRBV7-9 and TRBJ2-7; the D gene is possibly TRBD1 (6 bases). V was shortened by 1 base and J by 3 bases, with 10 bases between the two germline ends. Per germline, CDR1 SEHNR and CDR2 FQNEAQ (reference sequence). This CDR3 has 14 residues. This CDR3 reads CASSLDQGIYEQYF. CDR3 bases: TGTGCCAGCAGCTTAGACCAGGGGATCTACGAGCAGTACTTC. Filled out from reference TRBV7-9 and TRBJ2-7, the complete variable domain reads DTGVSQNPRHKITKRGQNVTFRCDPISEHNRLYWYRQTLGQGPEFLTYFQNEAQLEKSRLLSDRFSAERPKGSFSTLEIQRTEQGDSAMYLCASSLDQGIYEQYFGPGTRLTVT.

V and J are TRBV5-4 and TRBJ2-1; 10 nucleotides align to TRBD1. This CDR3 is built from 15 residues. Germline V lookup: CDR1 SGHNT, CDR2 YYREEE (reference sequence). V shed 4 bases and J 7 bases; nucleotides not matched to a gene: 8. The chain's CDR3 is CASSAGTGALNEQFF. Here the CDR3 DNA reads TGTGCCAGCAGCGCCGGGACAGGGGCGTTGAATGAGCAGTTCTTC. The full variable domain, its missing parts supplied by reference TRBV5-4 and TRBJ2-1, is ETGVTQSPTHLIKTRGQQVTLRCSSQSGHNTVSWYQQALGQGPQFIFQYYREEENGRGNFPPRFSGLQFPNYSSELNVNALELDDSALYLCASSAGTGALNEQFFGPGTRLTVL.

At least ten counts were recorded for this clonotype. DNA for the CDR3: TGTGCCAGCAGCCAGTCGACAGGTGGCTACACCTTC. This codes for CASSQSTGGYTF. The gene calls are TRBV7-9 and TRBJ1-2; D is perhaps TRBD1 (6 bases). The CDR3 is made up of 12 amino acids. V lost 5 bases and J lost 7, with 11 bases in between. Germline CDR1 and CDR2: SEHNR and FQNEAQ (reference sequence).

This clonotype was observed at least ten times. The rearrangement uses TRBV5-4 and TRBJ2-3; 8 bases agree with TRBD2. Germline V CDR1 and CDR2: SGHNT, YYREEE (reference sequence). Trimming removed 2 bases from V and 1 base from J; junction bases left unmatched: 3. This CDR3 spans 15 amino acids. The CDR3 DNA follows: TGTGCCAGCAGCTTCGGGGGGGGTGGCACAGATACGCAGTATTTT. Encoded protein: CASSFGGGGTDTQYF.

The V and J genes are TRBV27 and TRBJ2-1, with 7 bases identical to TRBD1. This CDR3 has 15 residues. V lost 10 bases to trimming and J lost 6 bases; unmatched junction nucleotides: 15. Germline V gene sequence: CDR1 MNHEY, CDR2 SMNVEV (reference sequence). The CDR3 reads CATKPAGTASNEQFF. CDR3 DNA: TGTGCCACTAAACCCGCCGGGACAGCCTCCAATGAGCAGTTCTTC.

The chain employs TRBV12-3 or TRBV12-4 and TRBJ2-5; perhaps TRBD1 as D (6 bases). The CDR3 is 13 amino acids. V was cut by 5 bases and J by 5 bases, with 12 bases left in between. The CDR3 DNA sequence: TGTGCCAGCAGTGACAGGAGGAGGGAGACCCAGTACTTC. Translation: CASSDRRRETQYF.

The chain uses TRBV9 and TRBJ2-7; no reliable D call. The V and J ends lost 3 bases and 2 bases respectively, with 12 bases between them. Germline V gene data show CDR1 as SGDLS and CDR2 as YYNGEE. The CDR3 runs to 14 residues. The CDR3 loop reads CASSGPYLTYEQYV. In DNA, the CDR3 is TGTGCCAGCAGCGGTCCATATCTAACCTACGAGCAGTACGTC.

This chain uses TRBV19 with TRBJ2-3; possibly TRBD2 for D (5 bases). V lost 5 bases to trimming and J lost 5 bases, with 14 bases between them. This CDR3 contains 14 residues. Germline V gene data show CDR1 as LNHDA and CDR2 as SQIVND (reference sequence). This CDR3 is CASSVQYGEDTQYF. The CDR3 nucleotides are TGTGCCAGTAGTGTGCAATACGGGGAAGATACGCAGTATTTT.

The sample holds a few counts of this clonotype. The chain links TRBV9 to TRBJ1-5; D is perhaps TRBD1 (5 bases). Deletions cut 2 bases from V and 7 bases from J, with 16 bases between. The CDR3 runs to 15 residues. Looked up from germline, CDR1 is SGDLS and CDR2 is YYNGEE. The CDR3 DNA reads as TGTGCCAGCAGCGTGGAGGGGTATTCGGGACAGCCCCAGCATTTT. It yields the protein CASSVEGYSGQPQHF.

V and J are TRBV6-2 or TRBV6-3 and TRBJ1-2; D ambiguous. CDR3 length: 14 amino acids. V lost 5 bases and J 4 bases, leaving 14 bases between the germline ends. Per germline, CDR1 MNHEY and CDR2 SVGEGT. CDR3 region: CASSPVGVFYGYTF. CDR3 coding DNA: TGTGCCAGCAGTCCCGTTGGGGTATTCTATGGCTACACCTTC.

This clonotype occurred many times. The rearrangement joins TRBV29-1 to TRBJ2-7, with D hard to call. The germline V gene has CDR1 SQVTM and CDR2 ANQGSEA. This CDR3 has 10 residues. V was cut by 6 bases and J by 3 bases, with 6 bases left in between. CDR3 DNA: TGCAGCGTGTTTTACTACGAGCAGTACTTC. Its protein is CSVFYYEQYF.

The chain employs TRBV10-3 and TRBJ1-2; the D gene is possibly TRBD1 (5 bases). Trimming took off 4 bases at V and 1 base at J, with 13 bases between the two ends. Germline V gene data show CDR1 as ENHRY and CDR2 as SYGVKD. The CDR3 length is 15 residues. The CDR3 is CAISAGTGNNYGYTF. The CDR3 DNA follows: TGTGCCATCAGTGCGGGGACGGGTAATAACTATGGCTACACCTTC.

CDR3: CASSESGRGLDYEQYF. CDR3 sequence (DNA): TGTGCCAGCAGTGAATCGGGCAGGGGGCTTGACTACGAGCAGTACTTC. V and J are TRBV2 and TRBJ2-7; 8 nucleotides align to TRBD1. Germline CDR1 SNHLY, CDR2 FYNNEI. The trim removed 2 bases at V and 3 bases at J, leaving 9 bases unmatched. CDR3 length: 16 amino acids. Together with reference TRBV2 and TRBJ2-7, the CDR3 gives the full variable domain: EPEVTQTPSHQVTQMGQEVILRCVPISNHLYFYWYRQILGQKVEFLVSFYNNEISEKSEIFDDQFSVERPDGSNFTLKIRSTKLEDSAMYFCASSESGRGLDYEQYFGPGTRLTVT.

This clonotype was counted only a few times. The V call is TRBV6-5, the J call TRBJ1-6; D gene unclear. Germline V gene data show CDR1 as MNHEY and CDR2 as SVGAGI. The CDR3 length is 13 residues. Trimming took 5 bases from V and 10 from J, leaving 12 bases between them. CDR3 sequence reads: CASSTRTSSPLHF. DNA of the CDR3: TGTGCCAGCAGTACGAGGACCAGCTCACCCCTCCACTTT.

The chain has TRBV10-3 and TRBJ2-3; D ambiguous. CDR3 length equals 14 residues. The V end was cut by 10 bases, the J end by 2 bases, with 16 bases between. Germline values: CDR1 ENHRY, CDR2 SYGVKD. CDR3 region: CATSVAAPTDTQYF. The CDR3, as DNA: TGTGCCACATCAGTGGCAGCCCCCACAGATACGCAGTATTTT.

The chain links TRBV5-4 to TRBJ2-5; no definite D call. CDR1 and CDR2 from the germline V gene are SGHNT and YYREEE (reference sequence). This CDR3 spans 14 amino acids. V lost 3 bases to trimming and J lost 0 bases, with 9 bases between them. This CDR3 is CASSSPGHQETQYF. The CDR3 bases are TGTGCCAGCAGCTCTCCGGGCCACCAAGAGACCCAGTACTTC.

This clonotype was detected a few times. This chain joins TRBV7-9 and TRBJ1-1, with TRBD1 matching 8 bases. Germline V CDR1 and CDR2: SEHNR, FQNEAQ (reference sequence). With 5 bases clipped from V and 5 bases from J, the junction kept 13 bases outside the gene matches. The CDR3 contains 16 residues. Here the CDR3 DNA reads TGTGCCAGCAGCCCAACCTGGGGCAGGGGGCATACTGAAGCTTTCTTT. Protein: CASSPTWGRGHTEAFF.

This clonotype has ten or more counts. This chain connects TRBV12-3 or TRBV12-4 to TRBJ2-2, with TRBD1 identical over 7 bases. J gave up 5 bases and V 6 bases, and 3 bases lay outside the gene matches. The CDR3 loop spans 13 amino acids. CDR3 amino acids: CASSPTGTGELFF. In DNA form, the CDR3 reads TGTGCCAGCAGCCCGACAGGGACCGGGGAGCTGTTTTTT.

V and J are TRBV5-1 and TRBJ1-1, with D unresolved. This CDR3 is built from 14 residues. V gave up 3 bases and J gave up 1 base, with 10 bases separating them. Germline assignment: CDR1 SGHRS and CDR2 YFSETQ. The CDR3 reads CASSWTRSNTEAFF. CDR3 DNA: TGCGCCAGCAGCTGGACCCGGTCGAACACTGAAGCTTTCTTT.

The CDR3 DNA reads TGTGCCATCAGTGACGGACCGGGACAGGGCTCCTACGAGCAGTACGTC. It yields the protein CAISDGPGQGSYEQYV. This sequence joins TRBV10-3 and TRBJ2-7; 9 bases map to TRBD1. J was trimmed by 0 bases and V by 3 bases; bases with no gene match: 6. The CDR3 contains 16 residues. CDR1 and CDR2 from the germline V gene are ENHRY and SYGVKD.

This clonotype was found many times. The CDR3, as DNA: TGTGCCAGCAGCCTGGGACAGGGGCCGTCCATCTACGAGCAGTACTTC. Translation gives CASSLGQGPSIYEQYF. This sequence joins TRBV11-2 and TRBJ2-7; 10 bases are shared with TRBD1. Unmatched junction bases numbered 10, after V lost 5 bases and J lost 3 bases. Germline-derived CDR1 and CDR2 are SGHAT and FQNNGV. CDR3 size: 16 residues. The full variable domain, in which reference TRBV11-2 and TRBJ2-7 provide the parts outside the CDR3, is EAGVAQSPRYKIIEKRQSVAFWCNPISGHATLYWYQQILGQGPKLLIQFQNNGVVDDSQLPKDRFSAERLKGVDSTLKIQPAKLEDSAVYLCASSLGQGPSIYEQYFGPGTRLTVT.

This clonotype has at least ten counts. The rearrangement joins TRBV4-3 to TRBJ2-2; tentatively, D is TRBD1 (5 bases). CDR1 and CDR2 from the germline V gene are LGHNA and YSLEER. This CDR3 is built from 16 residues. V dropped 0 bases and J dropped 2 bases, with 10 bases sitting between them. The CDR3 nucleotides read TGCGCCAGCAGCCAAGATGGGGCGCTTAACACCGGGGAGCTGTTTTTT. This gives the protein CASSQDGALNTGELFF.